This TCR beta chain was sequenced for a study of radiotherapy plus CTLA-4 blockade in lung cancer. Study-level information: With 25% to 40% of patients having disease control, objective responses were seen in about 17%.

Assay: immunoSEQ multiplex PCR; the TCRdb copy retains only in-frame clones and omits some. The sample includes some 37,000 clones, around 70% of them seen just once. From germline, CDR1 is SGHTA and CDR2 FQGNSA. The CDR3 is 13 residues long. V dropped 2 bases and J dropped 4 bases, with 8 bases sitting between them. V is TRBV7-2 and J is TRBJ1-2, with D unclear. This receptor was obtained from a human donor with non-small cell lung cancer who had stable disease on radiotherapy plus ipilimumab. The sequenced sample was peripheral blood, obtained from a patient treated with radiotherapy plus ipilimumab. The DNA for the CDR3 is TGTGCCAGCAGCTTAACTCTTGGCTATGGCTACACCTTC. Its translation is CASSLTLGYGYTF. Filled out from reference TRBV7-2 and TRBJ1-2, the complete variable domain reads GAGVSQSPSNKVTEKGKDVELRCDPISGHTALYWYRQSLGQGLEFLIYFQGNSAPDKSGLPSDRFSAERTGGSVSTLTIQRTQQEDSAVYLCASSLTLGYGYTFGSGTRLTVV.